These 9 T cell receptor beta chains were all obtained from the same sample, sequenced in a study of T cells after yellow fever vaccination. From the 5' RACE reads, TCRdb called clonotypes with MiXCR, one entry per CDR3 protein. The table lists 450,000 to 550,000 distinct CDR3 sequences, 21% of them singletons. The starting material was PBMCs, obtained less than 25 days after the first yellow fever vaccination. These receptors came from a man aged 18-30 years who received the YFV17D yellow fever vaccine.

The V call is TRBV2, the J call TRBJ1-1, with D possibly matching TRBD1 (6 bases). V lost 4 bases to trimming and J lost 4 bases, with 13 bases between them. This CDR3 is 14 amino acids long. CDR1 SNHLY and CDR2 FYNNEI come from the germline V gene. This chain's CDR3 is CASSGQDRGTEAFF. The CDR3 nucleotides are TGTGCCAGCAGTGGCCAGGACAGAGGCACTGAAGCTTTCTTT.

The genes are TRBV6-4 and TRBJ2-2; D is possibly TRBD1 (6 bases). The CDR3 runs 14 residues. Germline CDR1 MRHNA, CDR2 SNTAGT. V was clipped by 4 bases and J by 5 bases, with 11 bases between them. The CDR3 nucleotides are TGTGCCAGCAGTGGGACAGCAGCTACCGGGGAGCTGTTTTTT. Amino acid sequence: CASSGTAATGELFF.

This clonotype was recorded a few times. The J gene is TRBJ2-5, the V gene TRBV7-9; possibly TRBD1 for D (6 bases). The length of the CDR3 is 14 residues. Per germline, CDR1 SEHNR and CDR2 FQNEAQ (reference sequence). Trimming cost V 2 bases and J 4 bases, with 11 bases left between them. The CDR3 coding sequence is TGTGCCAGCAGCTTACCAGGGGTAAGAGAGACCCAGTACTTC. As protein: CASSLPGVRETQYF.

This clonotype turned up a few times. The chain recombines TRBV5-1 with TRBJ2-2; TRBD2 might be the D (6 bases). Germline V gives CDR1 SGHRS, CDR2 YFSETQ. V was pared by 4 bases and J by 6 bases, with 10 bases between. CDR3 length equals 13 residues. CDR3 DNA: TGCGCCAGCAGCCAGGAGGGCCCCGGGGAGCTGTTTTTT. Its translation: CASSQEGPGELFF.

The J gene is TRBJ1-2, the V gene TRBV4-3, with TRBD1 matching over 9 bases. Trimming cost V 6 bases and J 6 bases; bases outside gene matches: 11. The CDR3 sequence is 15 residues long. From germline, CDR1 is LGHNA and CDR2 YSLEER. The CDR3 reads CASSLTGGARDGYTF. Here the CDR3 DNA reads TGCGCCAGCAGTCTTACAGGGGGCGCACGGGATGGCTACACCTTC.

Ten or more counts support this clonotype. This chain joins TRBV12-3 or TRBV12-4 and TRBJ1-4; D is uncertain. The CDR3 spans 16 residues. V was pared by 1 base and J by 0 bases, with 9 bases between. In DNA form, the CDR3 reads TGTGCCAGCAGTTTAGATCGGGCAGCAACTAATGAAAAACTGTTTTTT. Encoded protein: CASSLDRAATNEKLFF.

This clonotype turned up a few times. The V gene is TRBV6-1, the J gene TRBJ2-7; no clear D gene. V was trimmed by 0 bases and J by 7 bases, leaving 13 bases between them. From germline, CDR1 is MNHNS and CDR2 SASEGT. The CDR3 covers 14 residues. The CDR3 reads CASSEAAYQNEQYV. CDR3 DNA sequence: TGTGCCAGCAGTGAAGCGGCCTACCAGAATGAGCAGTACGTC.

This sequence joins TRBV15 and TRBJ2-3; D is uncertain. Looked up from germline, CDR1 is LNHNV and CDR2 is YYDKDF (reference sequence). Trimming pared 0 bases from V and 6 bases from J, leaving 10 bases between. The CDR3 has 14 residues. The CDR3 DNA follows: TGTGCCACCAGCAGAGATCCGGCCGCGGATACGCAGTATTTT. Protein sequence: CATSRDPAADTQYF.

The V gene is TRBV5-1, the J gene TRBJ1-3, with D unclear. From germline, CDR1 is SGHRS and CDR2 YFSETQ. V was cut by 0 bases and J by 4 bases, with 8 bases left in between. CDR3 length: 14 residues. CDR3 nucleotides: TGCGCCAGCAGCTTGGACCGCAGCGGAAACACCATATATTTT. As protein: CASSLDRSGNTIYF.